These T cell receptor beta chains were read from a single sample in a study of blood T cell repertoires in COVID-19. Repertoires were generated with immunoSEQ multiplex PCR, while TCRdb's copy carries only in-frame clones and drops some. The sample lists under 400,000 clones; 89% were seen once. What was sequenced was peripheral blood. The receptors originated from an older woman with COVID-19, enrolled during active disease. CDR3s leave out the opening cysteine and the closing phenylalanine or tryptophan.

cdr3_aa: ASSDRGGIGELF
v_call: TRBV19
j_call: TRBJ2-2

cdr3_aa: ASSPLRGRNSPLH
v_call: TRBV13
j_call: TRBJ1-6

cdr3_aa: ASSQPGRTYEQY
v_call: TRBV4-2
j_call: TRBJ2-7

cdr3_aa: ASSLAEGVGYT
v_call: TRBV5-1
j_call: TRBJ1-2

cdr3_aa: ASSLGLDRNIQY
v_call: TRBV11-2
j_call: TRBJ2-4

cdr3_aa: ASSFGGAHNEQF
v_call: TRBV11-3
j_call: TRBJ2-1

cdr3_aa: ASSLAGGDNYGYT
v_call: TRBV28
j_call: TRBJ1-2

cdr3_aa: ASSYSLVYGYT
v_call: TRBV6-2/TRBV6-3
j_call: TRBJ1-2

cdr3_aa: ASSFTSGGTADTQY
v_call: TRBV28
j_call: TRBJ2-3

cdr3_aa: ASSPGTKNTGELF
v_call: TRBV7-3
j_call: TRBJ2-2

cdr3_aa: AQRGGGSYEQY
v_call: TRBV6-5
j_call: TRBJ2-7

cdr3_aa: ASAGGSSYNEQF
v_call: TRBV9
j_call: TRBJ2-1

cdr3_aa: ASSGTPGQTSLGSPLH
v_call: TRBV9
j_call: TRBJ1-6

cdr3_aa: ASSPPVRGGASGELF
v_call: TRBV9
j_call: TRBJ2-2

cdr3_aa: ASSLLGRGAF
v_call: TRBV28
j_call: TRBJ1-1

cdr3_aa: ASSLAFEVSPYEQY
v_call: TRBV7-9
j_call: TRBJ2-7

cdr3_aa: AWAGSDSPLH
v_call: TRBV30
j_call: TRBJ1-6

cdr3_aa: ASSQGGVRGYT
v_call: TRBV3-1/TRBV3-2
j_call: TRBJ1-2

cdr3_aa: ASSLSAGPYEQY
v_call: TRBV27
j_call: TRBJ2-7

cdr3_aa: ASSTTSGGYQTQY
v_call: TRBV7-2
j_call: TRBJ2-5

cdr3_aa: ASSYSPGLGNQPQH
v_call: TRBV6-2/TRBV6-3
j_call: TRBJ1-5

cdr3_aa: SAIGTGETYEQY
v_call: TRBV29-1
j_call: TRBJ2-7

cdr3_aa: ASGWEEETQY
v_call: TRBV6-5
j_call: TRBJ2-5

cdr3_aa: ASSLGTGMVYEQY
v_call: TRBV7-9
j_call: TRBJ2-7

cdr3_aa: ASSERTGGEAF
v_call: TRBV6-1
j_call: TRBJ1-1

cdr3_aa: ASSERDRTGYT
v_call: TRBV6-1
j_call: TRBJ1-2

cdr3_aa: ASTGQAAEKQY
v_call: TRBV6-5
j_call: TRBJ2-7

cdr3_aa: ASTRSGTEAF
v_call: TRBV5-8
j_call: TRBJ1-1

cdr3_aa: ASSRKTGAFSGNTIY
v_call: TRBV6-6
j_call: TRBJ1-3

cdr3_aa: ASSRTLDSYWKTQY
v_call: TRBV3-1/TRBV3-2
j_call: TRBJ2-5

cdr3_aa: ASSGLGQDGGYT
v_call: TRBV7-3
j_call: TRBJ1-2

cdr3_aa: ASSLRGLSGEQY
v_call: TRBV18
j_call: TRBJ2-7

cdr3_aa: ATSRERQGQEKLF
v_call: TRBV15
j_call: TRBJ1-4

cdr3_aa: ASKETGRGTRGYT
v_call: TRBV6-5
j_call: TRBJ1-2

cdr3_aa: ASSQNWRGANYGYT
v_call: TRBV3-1/TRBV3-2
j_call: TRBJ1-2